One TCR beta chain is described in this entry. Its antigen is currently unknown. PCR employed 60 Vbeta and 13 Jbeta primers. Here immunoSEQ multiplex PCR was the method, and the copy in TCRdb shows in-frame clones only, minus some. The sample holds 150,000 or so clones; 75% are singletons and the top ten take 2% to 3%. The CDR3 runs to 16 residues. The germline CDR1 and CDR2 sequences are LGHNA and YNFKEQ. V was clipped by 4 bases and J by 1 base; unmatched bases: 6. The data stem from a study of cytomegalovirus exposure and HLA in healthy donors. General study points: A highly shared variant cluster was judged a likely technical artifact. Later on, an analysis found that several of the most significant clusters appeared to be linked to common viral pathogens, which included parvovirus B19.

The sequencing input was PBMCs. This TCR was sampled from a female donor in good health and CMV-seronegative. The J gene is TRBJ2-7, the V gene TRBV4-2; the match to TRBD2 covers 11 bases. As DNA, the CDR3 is TGTGCCAGCAGCCCATCACTAGCGGGAGAGTCCTACGAGCAGTACTTC. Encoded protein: CASSPSLAGESYEQYF.